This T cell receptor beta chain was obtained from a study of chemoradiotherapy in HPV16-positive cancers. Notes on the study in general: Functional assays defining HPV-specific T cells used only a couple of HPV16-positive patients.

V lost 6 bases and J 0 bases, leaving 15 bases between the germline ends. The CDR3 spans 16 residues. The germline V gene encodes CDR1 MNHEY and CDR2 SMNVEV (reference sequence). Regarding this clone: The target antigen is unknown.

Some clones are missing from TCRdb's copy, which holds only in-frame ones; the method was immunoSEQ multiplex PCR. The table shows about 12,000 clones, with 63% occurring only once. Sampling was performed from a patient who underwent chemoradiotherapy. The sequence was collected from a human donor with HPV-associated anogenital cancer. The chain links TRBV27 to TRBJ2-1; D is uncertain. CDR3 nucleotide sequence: TGTGCCAGCAGACCCCTGGGGATAGGCTCCTACAATGAGCAGTTCTTC. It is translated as CASRPLGIGSYNEQFF.